This TCR beta chain was profiled in a study of T cell clones after liver transplantation. Whole-study context: Tolerant meant at least one year fully off immunosuppression without liver enzymes above twice normal. Overall study results and limits: Low donor cell numbers restricted donor-reactive repertoire measurement in a couple of subjects. Small, mixed patient groups and varying post-transplant times limit these conclusions. Donor-reactive sequences fell more than third party-reactive ones, suggesting partial deletion.

The table came from immunoSEQ multiplex PCR; TCRdb's copy has only in-frame clones and leaves some out. This sample carries 75,000 to 100,000 clones, 65% to 85% of them seen once, and the ten largest clones take 0.47%. The CDR3 spans 18 residues. V was trimmed by 0 bases and J by 3 bases, leaving 18 bases between them. In germline, CDR1 is MNHNS, CDR2 SASEGT. A remark on this clone: The antigen is undetermined. The sample holds other DNA sequences that translate to the same CDR3.

This receptor was identified in a human patient who received a liver transplant. Some T cells may possibly be graft donor cells. The sequencing here drew on CD4+ T cells from blood, taken 45 to 47 months after liver transplant. The chain carries TRBV6-1 and TRBJ1-5; maybe TRBD1 (5 bases). In DNA form, the CDR3 reads TGTGCCAGCAGTGAAGCGCTTCGGGGGAGGCAAGTCAATCAGCCCCAGCATTTT. Protein: CASSEALRGRQVNQPQHF.